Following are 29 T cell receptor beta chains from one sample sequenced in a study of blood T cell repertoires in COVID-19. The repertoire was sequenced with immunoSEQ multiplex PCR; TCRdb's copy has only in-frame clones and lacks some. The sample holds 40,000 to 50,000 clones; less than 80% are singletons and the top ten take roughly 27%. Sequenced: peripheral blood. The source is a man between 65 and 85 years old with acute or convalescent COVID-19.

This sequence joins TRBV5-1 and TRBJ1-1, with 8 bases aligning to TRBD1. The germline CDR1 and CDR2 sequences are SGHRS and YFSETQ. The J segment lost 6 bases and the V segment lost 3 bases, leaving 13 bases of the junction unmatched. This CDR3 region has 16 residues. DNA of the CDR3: TGCGCCAGCAGCTGGGGGACAGGAGGGATTGGGGCTGAAGCTTTCTTT. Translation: CASSWGTGGIGAEAFF. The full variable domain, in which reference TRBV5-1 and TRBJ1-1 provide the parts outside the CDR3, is KAGVTQTPRYLIKTRGQQVTLSCSPISGHRSVSWYQQTPGQGLQFLFEYFSETQRNKGNFPGRFSGRQFSNSRSEMNVSTLELGDSALYLCASSWGTGGIGAEAFFGQGTRLTVV.

Here the CDR3 DNA reads TGTGCCAGCAGCTTGGATCCAGGGGGCGACTATGGCTACACCTTC. This sequence encodes CASSLDPGGDYGYTF. The chain is built from TRBV7-6 and TRBJ1-2; 8 bases agree with TRBD1. Unmatched junction bases numbered 6, after V lost 3 bases and J lost 3 bases. CDR1 is SGHVS and CDR2 is FNYEAQ in the germline V gene. This CDR3 region has 15 residues.

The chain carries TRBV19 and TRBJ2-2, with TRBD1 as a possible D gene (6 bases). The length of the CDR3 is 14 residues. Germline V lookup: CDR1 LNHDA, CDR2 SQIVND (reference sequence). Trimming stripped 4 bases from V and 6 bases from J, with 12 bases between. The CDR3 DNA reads TGTGCCAGTAGTAATACAGGGTATCCCGGGGAGCTGTTTTTT. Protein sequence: CASSNTGYPGELFF.

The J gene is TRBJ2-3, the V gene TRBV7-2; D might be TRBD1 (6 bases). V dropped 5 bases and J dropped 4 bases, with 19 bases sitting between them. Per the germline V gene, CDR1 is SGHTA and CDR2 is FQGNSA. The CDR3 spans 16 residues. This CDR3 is CASSPEQGMGPDTQYF. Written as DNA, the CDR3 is TGTGCCAGCAGCCCCGAACAGGGAATGGGACCAGATACGCAGTATTTT.

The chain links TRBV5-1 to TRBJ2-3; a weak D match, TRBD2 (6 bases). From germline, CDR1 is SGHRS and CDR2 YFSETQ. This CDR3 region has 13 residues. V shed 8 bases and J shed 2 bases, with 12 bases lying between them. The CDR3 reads CASGTSYTDTQYF. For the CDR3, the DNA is TGCGCCAGTGGGACTTCTTACACAGATACGCAGTATTTT. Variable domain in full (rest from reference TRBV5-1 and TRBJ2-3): KAGVTQTPRYLIKTRGQQVTLSCSPISGHRSVSWYQQTPGQGLQFLFEYFSETQRNKGNFPGRFSGRQFSNSRSEMNVSTLELGDSALYLCASGTSYTDTQYFGPGTRLTVL.

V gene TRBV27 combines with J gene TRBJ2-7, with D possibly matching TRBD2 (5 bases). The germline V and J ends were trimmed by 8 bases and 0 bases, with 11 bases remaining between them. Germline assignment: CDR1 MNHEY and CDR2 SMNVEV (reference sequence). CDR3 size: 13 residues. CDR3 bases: TGTGCCAGCTGGACTTACTCCTCCTACGAGCAGTACTTC. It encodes CASWTYSSYEQYF.

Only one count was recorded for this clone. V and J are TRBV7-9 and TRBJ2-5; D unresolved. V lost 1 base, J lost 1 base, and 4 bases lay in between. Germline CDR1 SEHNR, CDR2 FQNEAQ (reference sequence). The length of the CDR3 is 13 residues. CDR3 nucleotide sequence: TGTGCCAGCAGCTTAGGCAGCCAAGAGACCCAGTACTTC. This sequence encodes CASSLGSQETQYF.

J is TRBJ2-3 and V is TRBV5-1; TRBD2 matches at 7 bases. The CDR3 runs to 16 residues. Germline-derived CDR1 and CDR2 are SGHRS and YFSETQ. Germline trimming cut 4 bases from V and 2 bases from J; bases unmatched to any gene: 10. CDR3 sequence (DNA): TGCGCCAGCAGCGGGCGGGGGAGGCAGGACACAGATACGCAGTATTTT. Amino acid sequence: CASSGRGRQDTDTQYF.

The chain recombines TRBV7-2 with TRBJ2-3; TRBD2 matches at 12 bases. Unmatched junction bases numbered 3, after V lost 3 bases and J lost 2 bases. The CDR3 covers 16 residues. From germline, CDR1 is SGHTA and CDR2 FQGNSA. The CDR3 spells CASSFGLAGNTDTQYF. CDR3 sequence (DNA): TGTGCCAGCAGCTTCGGACTAGCGGGGAACACAGATACGCAGTATTTT.

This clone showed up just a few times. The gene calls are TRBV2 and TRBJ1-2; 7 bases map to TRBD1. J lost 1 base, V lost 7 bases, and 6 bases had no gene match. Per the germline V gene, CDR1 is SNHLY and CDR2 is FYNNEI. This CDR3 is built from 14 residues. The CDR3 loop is CASTRRQGNYGYTF. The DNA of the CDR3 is TGTGCCAGCACTCGAAGACAGGGTAACTATGGCTACACCTTC.

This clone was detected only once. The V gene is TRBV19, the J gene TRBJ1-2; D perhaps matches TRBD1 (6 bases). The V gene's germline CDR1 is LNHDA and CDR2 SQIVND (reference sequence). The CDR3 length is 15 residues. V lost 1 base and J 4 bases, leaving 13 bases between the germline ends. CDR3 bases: TGTGCCAGTAGTATAGCAGGGGCCCTCATCTATGGCTACACCTTC. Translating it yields CASSIAGALIYGYTF.

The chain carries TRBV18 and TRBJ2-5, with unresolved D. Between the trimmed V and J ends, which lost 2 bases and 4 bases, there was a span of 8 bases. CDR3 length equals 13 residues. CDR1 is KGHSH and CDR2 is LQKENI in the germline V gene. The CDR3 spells CASSPATRETQYF. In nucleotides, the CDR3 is TGTGCCAGCTCACCAGCCACCAGAGAGACCCAGTACTTC.

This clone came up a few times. CDR3 DNA: TGTGCCAGCAGCTTAGTTAGCGAAGAGACCCAGTACTTC. Residues: CASSLVSEETQYF. The rearrangement links TRBV5-4 to TRBJ2-5, with a weak D call TRBD2 (5 bases). Trimming stripped 2 bases from V and 3 bases from J, with 8 bases between. The CDR3 loop spans 13 amino acids. In germline, CDR1 is SGHNT, CDR2 YYREEE (reference sequence).

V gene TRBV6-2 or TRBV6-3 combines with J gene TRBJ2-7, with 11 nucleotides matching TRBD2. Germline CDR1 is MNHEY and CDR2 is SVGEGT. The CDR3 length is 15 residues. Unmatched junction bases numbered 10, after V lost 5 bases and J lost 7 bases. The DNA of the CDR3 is TGTGCCAGCAGTAAATGGCTAGCGGGAGGTGAAGAGCAGTACTTC. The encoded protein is CASSKWLAGGEEQYF.

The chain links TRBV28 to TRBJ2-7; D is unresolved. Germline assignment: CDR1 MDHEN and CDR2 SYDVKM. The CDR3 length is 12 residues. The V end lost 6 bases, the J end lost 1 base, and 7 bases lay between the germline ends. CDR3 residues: CASRTQSYEQYF. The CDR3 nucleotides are TGTGCCAGCAGAACACAGTCCTACGAGCAGTACTTC.

The DNA of the CDR3 is TGTGCCTGGAGCGGGGACAGGGGGAATTCACCCCTCCACTTT. Its translation is CAWSGDRGNSPLHF. The V call is TRBV30, the J call TRBJ1-6; TRBD1 matches at 11 bases. CDR1 GTSNPN and CDR2 SVGIG come from the germline V gene (reference sequence). V lost 3 bases and J lost 7; bases outside the gene matches: 2. CDR3 length: 14 residues.

In nucleotides, the CDR3 is TGCGCCAGCAGCCAGACAAACTCTGGAAACACCATATATTTT. It yields the protein CASSQTNSGNTIYF. This rearrangement joins TRBV5-1 to TRBJ1-3; D is undetermined. The CDR3 has 14 amino acids. Germline lookup yields CDR1 SGHRS and CDR2 YFSETQ. V lost 4 bases and J lost 0, with 8 bases in between. Using reference TRBV5-1 and TRBJ1-3 for the parts outside the CDR3, the full variable domain is KAGVTQTPRYLIKTRGQQVTLSCSPISGHRSVSWYQQTPGQGLQFLFEYFSETQRNKGNFPGRFSGRQFSNSRSEMNVSTLELGDSALYLCASSQTNSGNTIYFGEGSWLTVV.

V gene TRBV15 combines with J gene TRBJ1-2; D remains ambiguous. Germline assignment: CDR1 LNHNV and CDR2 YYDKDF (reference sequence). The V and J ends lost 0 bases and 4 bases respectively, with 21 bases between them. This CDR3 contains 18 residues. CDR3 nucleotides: TGTGCCACCAGCAGAGATCTGGCAGGACTAAGTTGGGGCTATGGCTACACCTTC. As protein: CATSRDLAGLSWGYGYTF.

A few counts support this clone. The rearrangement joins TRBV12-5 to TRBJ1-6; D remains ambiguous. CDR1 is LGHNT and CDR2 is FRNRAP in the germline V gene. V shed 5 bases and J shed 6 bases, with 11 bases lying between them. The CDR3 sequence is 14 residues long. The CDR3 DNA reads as TGTGCTAGTGGTCAACCCACAGCTAATTCACCCCTCCACTTT. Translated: CASGQPTANSPLHF.

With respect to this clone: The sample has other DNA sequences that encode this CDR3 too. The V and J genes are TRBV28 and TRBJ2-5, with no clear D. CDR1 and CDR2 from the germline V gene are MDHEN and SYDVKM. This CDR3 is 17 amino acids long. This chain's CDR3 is CPIGKLGPLARRETQYF. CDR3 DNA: TGTCCCATCGGCAAGCTGGGCCCGTTGGCCCGACGGGAGACCCAGTACTTC.

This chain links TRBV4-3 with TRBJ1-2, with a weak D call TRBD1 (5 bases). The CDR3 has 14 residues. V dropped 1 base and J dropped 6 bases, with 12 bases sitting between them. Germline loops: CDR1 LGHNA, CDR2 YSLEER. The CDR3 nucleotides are TGCGCCAGCAGCCAAGTTGACAGACGCAATGGCTACACCTTC. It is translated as CASSQVDRRNGYTF.

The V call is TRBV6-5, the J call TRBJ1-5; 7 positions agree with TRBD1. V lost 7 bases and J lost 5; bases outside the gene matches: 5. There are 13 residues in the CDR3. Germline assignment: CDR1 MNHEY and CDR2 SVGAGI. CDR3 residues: CASKGAWDQPQHF. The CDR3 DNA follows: TGTGCCAGCAAGGGGGCCTGGGATCAGCCCCAGCATTTT.

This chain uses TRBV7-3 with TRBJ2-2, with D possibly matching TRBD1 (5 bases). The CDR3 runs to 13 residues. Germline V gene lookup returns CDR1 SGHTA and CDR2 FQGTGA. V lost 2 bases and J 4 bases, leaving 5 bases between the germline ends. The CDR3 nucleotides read TGTGCCAGCAGCTTACAGGGCACCGGGGAGCTGTTTTTT. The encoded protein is CASSLQGTGELFF.

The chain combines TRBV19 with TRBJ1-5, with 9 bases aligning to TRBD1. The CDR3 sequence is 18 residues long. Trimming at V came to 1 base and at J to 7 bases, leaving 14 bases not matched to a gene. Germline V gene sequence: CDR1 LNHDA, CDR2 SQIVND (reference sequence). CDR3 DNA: TGTGCCAGTAGTATAGCTCACCTCTCCGGGACAGGGAACCAGCCCCAGCATTTT. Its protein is CASSIAHLSGTGNQPQHF.

CDR3 DNA sequence: TGTGCCAGTAGTATAGTTCTAGCGGGAGGAGGCGGGGAGCTGTTTTTT. It translates to CASSIVLAGGGGELFF. V and J are TRBV19 and TRBJ2-2; 11 bases map to TRBD2. This CDR3 spans 16 amino acids. V gave up 1 base and J gave up 7 bases; unmatched junction bases: 5. Germline lookup yields CDR1 LNHDA and CDR2 SQIVND (reference sequence).

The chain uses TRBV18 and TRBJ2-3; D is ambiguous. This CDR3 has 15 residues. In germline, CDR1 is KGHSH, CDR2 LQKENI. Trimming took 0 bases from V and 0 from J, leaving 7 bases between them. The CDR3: CASSPPAQSTDTQYF. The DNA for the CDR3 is TGTGCCAGCTCACCACCGGCACAGAGCACAGATACGCAGTATTTT. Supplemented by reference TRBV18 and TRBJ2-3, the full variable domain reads NAGVMQNPRHLVRRRGQEARLRCSPMKGHSHVYWYRQLPEEGLKFMVYLQKENIIDESGMPKERFSAEFPKEGPSILRIQQVVRGDSAAYFCASSPPAQSTDTQYFGPGTRLTVL.

CDR3 nucleotides: TGTGCCAGCAGTGAGGACAGTAACGCTTTCTTT. Its translation is CASSEDSNAFF. The V call is TRBV2, the J call TRBJ1-1; a weak D match, TRBD1 (6 bases). V was trimmed by 3 bases and J by 11 bases, leaving 10 bases between them. The CDR3 covers 11 residues. Germline lookup yields CDR1 SNHLY and CDR2 FYNNEI.

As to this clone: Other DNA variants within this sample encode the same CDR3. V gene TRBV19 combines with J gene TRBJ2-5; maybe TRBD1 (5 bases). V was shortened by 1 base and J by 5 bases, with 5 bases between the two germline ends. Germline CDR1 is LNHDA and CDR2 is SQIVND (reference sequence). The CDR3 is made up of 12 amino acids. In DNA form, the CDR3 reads TGTGCCAGTAGTATAGGGGGCGAGACCCAGTACTTC. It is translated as CASSIGGETQYF.

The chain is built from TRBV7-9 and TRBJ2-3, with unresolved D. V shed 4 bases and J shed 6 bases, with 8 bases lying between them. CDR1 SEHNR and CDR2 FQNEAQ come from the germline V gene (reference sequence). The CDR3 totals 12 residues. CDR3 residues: CASSSTTDTQYF. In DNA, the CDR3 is TGTGCCAGCAGCTCAACTACCGATACGCAGTATTTT.